The 14 T cell receptor beta chains in this list originate from one sample, sequenced in a study of blood T cell repertoires in COVID-19. The protocol was immunoSEQ multiplex PCR, while the TCRdb copy is restricted to in-frame clones and leaves out a portion. The sample contains 200,000 to 250,000 clones, approximately 85% of which appear only once. The specimen was peripheral blood. All receptors come from a woman of 80 years or more with COVID-19, enrolled during active disease.

V and J are TRBV28 and TRBJ2-1; 11 bases match TRBD1. The CDR3 has 16 amino acids. The V and J ends lost 6 bases and 5 bases, in that order; junction bases with no gene match: 9. Germline assignment: CDR1 MDHEN and CDR2 SYDVKM. The CDR3 loop is CASRGQGVLRNNEQFF. CDR3 nucleotides: TGTGCCAGCAGGGGACAGGGGGTTTTGAGGAACAATGAGCAGTTCTTC.

CDR3 amino acids: CASSLISPGNQPQHF. For the CDR3, the DNA is TGCGCCAGCAGCCTTATATCCCCCGGCAATCAGCCCCAGCATTTT. The chain recombines TRBV4-1 with TRBJ1-5; no clear D. Germline loops: CDR1 MGHRA, CDR2 YSYEKL. V lost 4 bases to trimming and J lost 2 bases, with 12 bases between them. The CDR3 totals 15 residues.

The V call is TRBV30, the J call TRBJ1-1, with a weak D call TRBD1 (5 bases). This CDR3 comprises 14 residues. Trimming cost V 2 bases and J 0 bases, with 10 bases left between them. Per the germline V gene, CDR1 is GTSNPN and CDR2 is SVGIG (reference sequence). The CDR3 here is CAWSTTGLNTEAFF. The CDR3 DNA reads TGTGCCTGGAGTACTACAGGTCTGAACACTGAAGCTTTCTTT.

This clone has only a few counts. The chain uses TRBV6-5 and TRBJ1-5; the D gene is possibly TRBD1 (5 bases). This CDR3 is 14 amino acids long. V was cut by 6 bases and J by 3 bases, with 12 bases left in between. CDR1 and CDR2 (germline): MNHEY, SVGAGI. Here the CDR3 DNA reads TGTGCCAGCAGCAACGGGGGGTCCAATCAGCCCCAGCATTTT. Its protein product is CASSNGGSNQPQHF.

J is TRBJ2-1 and V is TRBV7-6, with D maybe TRBD2 (6 bases). Germline CDR1 reads SGHVS; CDR2 reads FNYEAQ. The CDR3 has 17 residues. Trimming pared 5 bases from V and 0 bases from J, leaving 17 bases between. This chain's CDR3 is CASSPGTSASSYNEQFF. The CDR3 bases are TGTGCCAGCAGCCCCGGGACTTCGGCGAGCTCCTACAATGAGCAGTTCTTC.

The CDR3 nucleotides are TGTGCCAGCAGCTACGACAGGACAGGGAGGTCCTACGAGCAGTACTTC. Encoded protein: CASSYDRTGRSYEQYF. The chain carries TRBV28 and TRBJ2-7; TRBD1 matches 8 bases. The germline CDR1 and CDR2 sequences are MDHEN and SYDVKM. This CDR3 contains 16 residues. The V gene end was trimmed by 6 bases and the J gene end by 1 base; junction bases not matched to a gene: 11.

This clone was seen once. Here the CDR3 reads CASSGTSGRGTDTQYF. Written as DNA, the CDR3 is TGTGCCAGCAGTGGCACTAGCGGGAGGGGCACAGATACGCAGTATTTT. The genes are TRBV6-1 and TRBJ2-3; 13 bases fit TRBD2. CDR1 and CDR2 from the germline V gene are MNHNS and SASEGT. This CDR3 spans 16 amino acids. With V trimmed by 4 bases and J by 1 base, 2 bases remained unmatched.

This clone was seen a single time. The chain is built from TRBV9 and TRBJ2-2, with 11 bases matching TRBD1. Germline V lookup: CDR1 SGDLS, CDR2 YYNGEE. V was pared by 4 bases and J by 2 bases, with 10 bases of the junction left unmatched. The CDR3 covers 18 residues. The CDR3 loop reads CASSRGQGVRKNTGELFF. In DNA, the CDR3 is TGTGCCAGCAGCAGGGGACAGGGGGTACGAAAAAACACCGGGGAGCTGTTTTTT.

V gene TRBV2 combines with J gene TRBJ1-4, with a possible D match to TRBD1 (6 bases). Per the germline V gene, CDR1 is SNHLY and CDR2 is FYNNEI. Trimming pared 7 bases from V and 2 bases from J, leaving 14 bases between. The CDR3 loop spans 15 amino acids. The CDR3 bases are TGTGCCAGCACGGGGTCAGGGGACACTAATGAAAAACTGTTTTTT. This encodes CASTGSGDTNEKLFF.

J is TRBJ2-2 and V is TRBV3-1 (or the pseudogene TRBV3-2); a possible D gene is TRBD1 (6 bases). The CDR3 is 13 residues long. V shed 4 bases and J shed 4 bases, with 7 bases lying between them. In germline, CDR1 is LGHDT, CDR2 YNNKEL (reference sequence). CDR3 in amino acids: CASSRGGTGELFF. Written as DNA, the CDR3 is TGTGCCAGCAGCCGAGGGGGCACCGGGGAGCTGTTTTTT.

V and J are TRBV4-3 and TRBJ2-1, with TRBD2 identical over 9 bases. Losses at the gene ends were 1 base for V and 0 bases for J; bases not matched to a gene: 10. The V gene's germline CDR1 is LGHNA and CDR2 YSLEER. The CDR3 covers 19 residues. This chain's CDR3 is CASSQVELAGASSYNEQFF. The DNA for the CDR3 is TGCGCCAGCAGCCAAGTTGAACTAGCGGGCGCCAGCTCCTACAATGAGCAGTTCTTC.

The chain combines TRBV19 with TRBJ1-1; 8 bases agree with TRBD1. This CDR3 has 15 residues. Unmatched junction bases numbered 8, after V lost 4 bases and J lost 4 bases. CDR1 and CDR2 (germline): LNHDA, SQIVND (reference sequence). In nucleotides, the CDR3 is TGTGCCAGTAGTAAGGGACAGGCCTCGCCCACTGAAGCTTTCTTT. Its translation is CASSKGQASPTEAFF. Full variable domain (outside the CDR3, taken from reference TRBV19 and TRBJ1-1): DGGITQSPKYLFRKEGQNVTLSCEQNLNHDAMYWYRQDPGQGLRLIYYSQIVNDFQKGDIAEGYSVSREKKESFPLTVTSAQKNPTAFYLCASSKGQASPTEAFFGQGTRLTVV.

The chain links TRBV5-6 to TRBJ2-2; unclear D gene. V dropped 2 bases and J dropped 10 bases, with 15 bases sitting between them. The CDR3 has 14 amino acids. CDR1 is SGHDT and CDR2 is YYEEEE in the germline V gene. For the CDR3, the DNA is TGTGCCAGCAGCTTTCGGTTTAGCTCGGAGGAGCTGTTTTTT. Translating it yields CASSFRFSSEELFF.

This clone has just one count. The chain links TRBV6-1 to TRBJ1-4; the D gene is possibly TRBD1 (6 bases). The V and J ends lost 1 base and 2 bases respectively, with 8 bases between them. The CDR3 is made up of 15 amino acids. From germline, CDR1 is MNHNS and CDR2 SASEGT. The CDR3 reads CASSEVRGTNEKLFF. The CDR3 coding sequence is TGTGCCAGCAGTGAAGTTAGGGGGACTAATGAAAAACTGTTTTTT.